This T cell receptor (beta chain) was captured by sequencing in a study of blood T cell repertoires in COVID-19. Study-level background: Material from acute and convalescent COVID-19 was sourced from the United States, Italy and Spain. From T cells, B-cell-depleted T cells, or PBMCs came the material, which was cDNA or gDNA.

In the original processing: Estimation of nucleated cell counts was performed using reference gene primer amplification. Libraries were prepared by immunoSEQ multiplex PCR; TCRdb keeps only in-frame clonotypes and omits some of them. That table is the source of V, J and clone size, and D and trimming were worked out from the DNA. The table lists 45,000 to 55,000 clones, over 70% of them singletons. This CDR3 contains 13 residues. Trimming left V 0 bases short and J 5 bases short, with 10 bases between. CDR1 and CDR2 (germline): GTSNPN, SVGIG (reference sequence). This TCR was recovered from a human donor in a cohort sampled during active COVID-19. This sequence joins TRBV30 and TRBJ1-2, with D maybe TRBD1 (5 bases). Sequencing input: peripheral blood. CDR3 in amino acids: CAWSVRKGYGYTF. CDR3 sequence (DNA): TGTGCCTGGAGTGTACGAAAGGGGTATGGCTACACCTTC. Combining the CDR3 with reference TRBV30 and TRBJ1-2 gives the whole variable domain SQTIHQWPATLVQPVGSPLSLECTVEGTSNPNLYWYRQAAGRGLQLLFYSVGIGQISSEVPQNLSASRPQDRQFILSSKKLLLSDSGFYLCAWSVRKGYGYTFGSGTRLTVV.